This T cell receptor beta chain derives from a study of blood T cell repertoires in COVID-19 (dated by TCRdb to between 2020 and 2021). Broadly, across the study: The collaborator samples originated in the United States, Italy and Spain and spanned the acute and convalescent phases of COVID-19. The material from the prospective study consisted of cDNA or gDNA derived from T cells, B-cell-depleted T cells, or PBMCs. Deeply sampled blood TCRbeta repertoires from subjects exposed to, actively infected with, or recovered from COVID-19 were included in the dataset. The repertoires were made available in a free public database intended to serve as a resource for research on the immune response to SARS-CoV-2. Samples were obtained from the ongoing ImmuneRACE study (first 160 participants) and from approximately 1,200 subjects provided by 6 global collaborators. Nearly every sample came with metadata listing a de-identified subject ID, COVID-19 status, age in years and sex. HLA class I and class II types, where available, came from metadata supplied by the sample provider rather than from assay-based typing. Here is what the overall study found, with its caveats: The quantity of clinical and demographic metadata differed by source and by participant and was supplied without curation.

For this chain, trimming is 1 base at the V end and 2 bases at the J end, and the number of junction bases without a gene match is 6. Looking up the germline V gene yields CDR1 LGHNT and CDR2 FRNRAP. CDR3 length: 16 amino acids, cysteine to phenylalanine. The read is trimmed to its CDR3 DNA, 48 bases read in frame from base 1. Samples from volunteer blood donors who had recovered from COVID-19 were contributed by a second Seattle source. Whole blood was collected in K2EDTA tubes by collaborating institutions according to the institutions' own protocols. For TCRbeta analysis, collaborator samples were shipped as frozen whole blood, as isolated PBMCs, or as DNA extracted from either sample type. A word on this clone: It lacks a known antigen. Base qualities are missing; no much larger clone stands one base away.

TCRbeta CDR3 regions were amplified from genomic DNA by means of the immunoSEQ Assay, a bias-controlled multiplex PCR. In the source study's methods: Nucleated cell counts per sample were estimated from amplification of reference gene primers within the assay. To quantify the absolute abundance of each unique TCRbeta CDR3 rearrangement, sequence reads were collapsed and filtered. For each sample, productive Simpson clonality was calculated as the square root of Simpson's diversity index across productive rearrangements. This immuneACCESS table, as held by TCRdb, lists in-frame sequences with V and J called but not all clones. Of the missing ones, under half trace to an unresolved V gene in checked studies; the others have no known cause. V, J and clone size are those of that table, while D and trimming were read from the DNA. Across this sample there are 200,000 to 300,000 clones, with approximately 82% seen only once. The ten largest clones represent around 2% of the sample.

The sample taken for sequencing was peripheral blood. This TCR derives from a man aged 35-49 years who had recovered from COVID-19. This chain joins TRBV12-5 to TRBJ2-3, with 7 bases aligning to TRBD2. The DNA sequence is TGTGCTAGTGGTTTGGGCTCTAGCGGTTACACAGATACGCAGTATTTT. Its protein product is CASGLGSSGYTDTQYF.